This note documents a single T cell receptor (beta chain) sequence. No antigen is known for it. The sample belongs to a study of cytomegalovirus exposure and HLA in healthy donors. Trimming shortened V by 2 bases and J by 2 bases, and 7 bases separated the two germline ends. Germline V CDR1 and CDR2: SGHNT, YYREEE (reference sequence). The CDR3 has 14 residues. General observations from the study: There were 150 or so TCR beta chains listed as cytomegalovirus-associated.

Only in-frame clones appear in the TCRdb table, and some are missing; sequencing was by immunoSEQ multiplex PCR. There are approximately 200,000 clones in the sample; almost 90% occur only once, and 2.9% lies in the top ten. The material sequenced was PBMCs. The rearrangement joins TRBV5-4 to TRBJ2-2; no clear D gene. The TCR sequence derives from a woman aged 18-29 years in good health and CMV-seronegative. The DNA for the CDR3 is TGTGCCAGCAGCTTTACACTAAACACCGGGGAGCTGTTTTTT. As protein: CASSFTLNTGELFF.